This T cell receptor beta chain was captured by sequencing in a study of cytomegalovirus exposure and HLA in healthy donors. CDR1 SGHTA and CDR2 FQGNSA come from the germline V gene. The CDR3 spans 13 residues. V lost 3 bases, J lost 5 bases, and 10 bases lay in between. Vbeta (60) and Jbeta (13) primers were used in the PCR. The protocol was immunoSEQ multiplex PCR, while the TCRdb copy is restricted to in-frame clones and leaves out a portion. This table has some 90,000 clones, roughly three quarters appearing once. This TCR came from a man younger than 40 in good health and CMV-seronegative. The J gene is TRBJ2-5, the V gene TRBV7-2; tentatively, D is TRBD2 (5 bases). The sequenced material came from PBMCs. The CDR3 spells CASSFSGMETQYF. Written as DNA, the CDR3 is TGTGCCAGCAGCTTTTCGGGGATGGAGACCCAGTACTTC.